A selection of T cell receptor beta chains follows, all from one sample in a study of OX40 agonist ivuxolimab in advanced cancers. Assay: immunoSEQ multiplex PCR; the TCRdb copy retains only in-frame clones and omits some. The repertoire includes tens of thousands of clones, roughly nine tenths of them detected once, and roughly 0.44% sits in the top ten. The sample in question was CD4+ or CD8+ T cells sorted from blood, obtained in a trial of the OX40 agonist ivuxolimab. The receptor set was obtained from an adult with an advanced solid tumor such as melanoma, head and neck, liver or kidney cancer. CDR3s leave out the opening cysteine and the closing phenylalanine or tryptophan. Fields, in order: CDR3 length, clone size, V gene, J gene, D gene, CDR3 protein. A D gene is named only where the DNA matches it firmly. Where a row states a size, it is once, few, many or the class of an expanded clone; other rows omit it.

CDR3 length: 12; clone size: NA; V gene: TRBV29-1; J gene: TRBJ2-2; D gene: TRBD1; CDR3 protein: SVRDRTLTGELF
CDR3 length: 13; clone size: NA; V gene: TRBV19; J gene: TRBJ1-5; D gene: NA; CDR3 protein: ASKPTRGHSQPQH
CDR3 length: 10; clone size: NA; V gene: TRBV29-1; J gene: TRBJ2-5; D gene: NA; CDR3 protein: SARRGQETQY
CDR3 length: 11; clone size: NA; V gene: TRBV5-1; J gene: TRBJ2-7; D gene: NA; CDR3 protein: ASSLAGAPEQY
CDR3 length: 12; clone size: NA; V gene: TRBV10-3; J gene: TRBJ2-6; D gene: NA; CDR3 protein: AISGFSGANVLT
CDR3 length: 14; clone size: NA; V gene: TRBV19; J gene: TRBJ2-7; D gene: NA; CDR3 protein: ASSTFRSPTMGEQY
CDR3 length: 12; clone size: few; V gene: TRBV9; J gene: TRBJ2-3; D gene: NA; CDR3 protein: ASSVDPRTDTQY
CDR3 length: 12; clone size: NA; V gene: TRBV10-1; J gene: TRBJ2-7; D gene: TRBD2; CDR3 protein: ASSEGTSGYEQY
CDR3 length: 13; clone size: NA; V gene: TRBV11-3; J gene: TRBJ1-1; D gene: NA; CDR3 protein: ASSLDGGRRTEAF
CDR3 length: 12; clone size: NA; V gene: TRBV21-1; J gene: TRBJ1-4; D gene: NA; CDR3 protein: ASSKKGRNEKLF
CDR3 length: 14; clone size: NA; V gene: TRBV6-6; J gene: TRBJ1-1; D gene: NA; CDR3 protein: ASSYHDGAGNTEAF
CDR3 length: 9; clone size: NA; V gene: TRBV5-1; J gene: TRBJ2-7; D gene: NA; CDR3 protein: ASSRGNEQY
CDR3 length: 12; clone size: NA; V gene: TRBV6-1; J gene: TRBJ1-2; D gene: TRBD1; CDR3 protein: ASTKPAGQGGYT
CDR3 length: 13; clone size: NA; V gene: TRBV19; J gene: TRBJ1-2; D gene: NA; CDR3 protein: ASGDPPGANYGYT
CDR3 length: 12; clone size: few; V gene: TRBV19; J gene: TRBJ1-5; D gene: NA; CDR3 protein: ASSTRDGPWPQH
CDR3 length: 13; clone size: few; V gene: TRBV28; J gene: TRBJ1-5; D gene: NA; CDR3 protein: ASSGPAISNQPQH
CDR3 length: 14; clone size: NA; V gene: TRBV27; J gene: TRBJ1-5; D gene: TRBD1; CDR3 protein: ASSLSQGVPLQPQH
CDR3 length: 13; clone size: NA; V gene: TRBV11-3; J gene: TRBJ2-5; D gene: NA; CDR3 protein: ASSQQGIYWETQY
CDR3 length: 10; clone size: NA; V gene: TRBV6-1; J gene: TRBJ2-7; D gene: NA; CDR3 protein: ASTPTSYEQY
CDR3 length: 13; clone size: once; V gene: TRBV14; J gene: TRBJ2-2; D gene: NA; CDR3 protein: ASSQDLSFTGELF
CDR3 length: 12; clone size: NA; V gene: TRBV2; J gene: TRBJ2-1; D gene: NA; CDR3 protein: ASSSGNSYNEQF
CDR3 length: 16; clone size: NA; V gene: TRBV19; J gene: TRBJ2-1; D gene: TRBD2; CDR3 protein: ASSIASGSSYVYNEQF
CDR3 length: 13; clone size: NA; V gene: TRBV25-1; J gene: TRBJ1-4; D gene: NA; CDR3 protein: ASSLGGAGEEKLF
CDR3 length: 12; clone size: NA; V gene: TRBV6-4; J gene: TRBJ1-1; D gene: TRBD1; CDR3 protein: ASRRDRGTAEAF
CDR3 length: 12; clone size: NA; V gene: TRBV27; J gene: TRBJ1-1; D gene: NA; CDR3 protein: ASRGWGRDTEAF
CDR3 length: 11; clone size: NA; V gene: TRBV10-1; J gene: TRBJ2-7; D gene: NA; CDR3 protein: ASSGYGTYEQY
CDR3 length: 15; clone size: NA; V gene: TRBV4-1; J gene: TRBJ1-5; D gene: NA; CDR3 protein: ASSQETGVTSNQPQH
CDR3 length: 12; clone size: NA; V gene: TRBV11-2; J gene: TRBJ2-7; D gene: TRBD1; CDR3 protein: ASSLGQGSHEQY
CDR3 length: 11; clone size: NA; V gene: TRBV7-9; J gene: TRBJ2-3; D gene: NA; CDR3 protein: ASSRDHTDTQY
CDR3 length: 13; clone size: NA; V gene: TRBV6-1; J gene: TRBJ2-3; D gene: TRBD2; CDR3 protein: ASQSGGSNTDTQY
CDR3 length: 11; clone size: NA; V gene: TRBV19; J gene: TRBJ2-7; D gene: NA; CDR3 protein: ASRKTGLYEQY
CDR3 length: 13; clone size: few; V gene: TRBV19; J gene: TRBJ2-1; D gene: TRBD2; CDR3 protein: ASSSQPLANNEQF
CDR3 length: 10; clone size: NA; V gene: TRBV29-1; J gene: TRBJ2-7; D gene: TRBD1; CDR3 protein: SVEGTGNEQY
CDR3 length: 16; clone size: NA; V gene: TRBV7-8; J gene: TRBJ2-7; D gene: NA; CDR3 protein: ASSYTRNNRAVFYEQY
CDR3 length: 10; clone size: NA; V gene: TRBV11-3; J gene: TRBJ2-1; D gene: NA; CDR3 protein: ASSSQGWEQF
CDR3 length: 13; clone size: NA; V gene: TRBV11-3; J gene: TRBJ2-7; D gene: TRBD2; CDR3 protein: ASSLGSGRAYEQY
CDR3 length: 13; clone size: NA; V gene: TRBV30; J gene: TRBJ2-3; D gene: TRBD2; CDR3 protein: AWSRLAASTDTQY
CDR3 length: 12; clone size: NA; V gene: TRBV19; J gene: TRBJ2-5; D gene: NA; CDR3 protein: ASSREKSQETQY
CDR3 length: 13; clone size: once; V gene: TRBV9; J gene: TRBJ2-6; D gene: TRBD1; CDR3 protein: ASGTGESGANVLT
CDR3 length: 16; clone size: NA; V gene: TRBV27; J gene: TRBJ2-7; D gene: TRBD1; CDR3 protein: ASSLGRGDRGLVEEQY